This TCR beta chain was obtained from a study of T-cell memory formation after mild COVID-19. General study findings and limits: Confirmation of SARS-CoV-2 specificity was lacking for second-wave clones peaking day 37. Day 15 to 85 contractors were CD4/CD8 balanced; later expanders leaned CD4+.

This clonotype was seen a single time. What it binds is not known. Barcoded TCR alpha and TCR beta cDNA libraries with UMIs came from 5'RACE using constant-segment primers. TCRdb passed the 5' RACE reads through MiXCR, listing each CDR3 protein once. There are 290,000 or so distinct CDR3 sequences in the sample; 19% occur only once, and about 21% lies in the top ten. V was clipped by 6 bases and J by 0 bases; unmatched bases: 3. The germline V gene encodes CDR1 MNHNS and CDR2 SASEGT. This CDR3 spans 14 amino acids. Input material: PBMCs or a T cell subset sorted from them (not recorded which). The origin of this receptor is a young man who had mild COVID-19 (a few samples of this study predate the infection). Cell type and time point are not known. This chain uses TRBV6-1 with TRBJ2-3, with 7 bases aligning to TRBD1. CDR3 amino acids: CASRDRTSTDTQYF. The CDR3, as DNA: TGTGCCAGCAGGGACAGGACAAGCACAGATACGCAGTATTTT.